Listed here are 8 T cell receptor beta chains from one sample, sequenced in a study of cytomegalovirus exposure and HLA in healthy donors (dated by TCRdb to the late 2010s). Library generation was performed with the immunoSEQ multiplex PCR assay. A mixture of 60 forward primers for TCR Vbeta segments and 13 reverse primers for TCR Jbeta segments was used in the multiplex PCR. TCRdb's version of the immuneACCESS table is confined to in-frame rearrangements and falls short of the full clone set. An unresolved V gene accounts for under half of the shortfall where checked; the remainder is of unknown origin. The sample data list around 84,000 clones, and approximately 79% of these were observed just once. The ten largest clonotypes hold roughly 12% of the sample. Sequencing was done on a sample of PBMCs. All receptors come from a human donor in good health.

This clone was counted only a few times. The chain recombines TRBV6-1 with TRBJ2-2; D is undetermined. Germline CDR1 and CDR2: MNHNS and SASEGT. This CDR3 has 13 amino acids. V dropped 6 bases and J dropped 4 bases, with 9 bases sitting between them. This chain's CDR3 is CASRANPTGELFF. CDR3 nucleotides: TGTGCCAGCAGAGCGAATCCCACCGGGGAGCTGTTTTTT.

This chain links TRBV12-5 with TRBJ2-7; 8 bases align to TRBD2. CDR1 LGHNT and CDR2 FRNRAP come from the germline V gene. V was pared by 5 bases and J by 0 bases, with 6 bases of the junction left unmatched. This CDR3 region has 15 residues. Here the CDR3 reads CASGRGGGSSYEQYF. The CDR3 region has the DNA TGTGCTAGTGGTCGGGGCGGGGGGTCCTCCTACGAGCAGTACTTC.

The V gene is TRBV19, the J gene TRBJ1-5; D is ambiguous. Germline V gene lookup returns CDR1 LNHDA and CDR2 SQIVND (reference sequence). The V end was cut by 2 bases, the J end by 4 bases, with 12 bases between. The CDR3 has 15 residues. As DNA, the CDR3 is TGTGCCAGTAGTATAACGCAGGTCGCGAATCAGCCCCAGCATTTT. Translation gives CASSITQVANQPQHF.

The chain has TRBV11-2 and TRBJ1-1, with D unclear. Trimming took 5 bases from V and 7 from J, leaving 17 bases between them. Germline V lookup: CDR1 SGHAT, CDR2 FQNNGV. The CDR3 is 14 amino acids. CDR3 coding DNA: TGTGCCAGCAGCCCCGCGGTGAATTCTAATGAAGCTTTCTTT. Translation gives CASSPAVNSNEAFF.

This clone was seen a few times. V usage is TRBV4-3 and J usage is TRBJ1-1; possible D gene TRBD1, 6 bases. The CDR3 covers 17 residues. Trimming cost V 0 bases and J 6 bases, with 20 bases left between them. CDR1 is LGHNA and CDR2 is YSLEER in the germline V gene. The CDR3 DNA sequence: TGCGCCAGCAGCCAAGACAGGGGCAGCCCCGGGTTAGCTGAAGCTTTCTTT. Its translation: CASSQDRGSPGLAEAFF.

J is TRBJ2-3 and V is TRBV29-1, with D perhaps TRBD2 (7 bases). Trimming pared 5 bases from V and 3 bases from J, leaving 18 bases between. The germline gives CDR1 SQVTM, CDR2 ANQGSEA. The CDR3 loop spans 15 amino acids. CDR3 loop: CSVRGGARGTDTQYF. The CDR3 coding sequence is TGCAGCGTTCGCGGGGGAGCAAGGGGGACAGATACGCAGTATTTT.

The rearrangement links TRBV6-6 to TRBJ2-1, with D unresolved. V lost 6 bases, J lost 6 bases, and 6 bases lay in between. CDR1 is MNHNY and CDR2 is SVGAGI in the germline V gene (reference sequence). The CDR3 consists of 11 residues. DNA of the CDR3: TGTGCCAGCAGGTCTATCAATGAGCAGTTCTTC. Its protein is CASRSINEQFF.

J is TRBJ2-7 and V is TRBV5-6; D might be TRBD1 (5 bases). The CDR3 has 14 amino acids. Looked up from germline, CDR1 is SGHDT and CDR2 is YYEEEE. Trimming shortened V by 2 bases and J by 3 bases, and 12 bases separated the two germline ends. CDR3 coding DNA: TGTGCCAGCAGCTTCGCGGACACGGTCTACGAGCAGTACTTC. Translation: CASSFADTVYEQYF.